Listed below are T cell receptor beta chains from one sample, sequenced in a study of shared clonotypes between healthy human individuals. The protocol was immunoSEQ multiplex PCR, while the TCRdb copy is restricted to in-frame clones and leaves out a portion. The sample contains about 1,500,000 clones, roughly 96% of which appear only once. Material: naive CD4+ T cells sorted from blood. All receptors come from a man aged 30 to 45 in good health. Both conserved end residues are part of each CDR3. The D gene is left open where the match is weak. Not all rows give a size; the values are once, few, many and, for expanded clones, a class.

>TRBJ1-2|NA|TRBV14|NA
TGTGCCAGCAGCGATCCACAGGGAATCCGTGGTGGCTACACCTTC
CASSDPQGIRGGYTF
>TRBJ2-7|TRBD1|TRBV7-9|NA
TGTGCCAGCAGCTTAGTGGCGTTGGGACAGGGGAAATACGAGCAGTACTTC
CASSLVALGQGKYEQYF
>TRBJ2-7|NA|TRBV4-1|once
TGCGCCAGCAGCCAGGTATTTCAGGGGTTGCTTGCAGAGCAGTACTTC
CASSQVFQGLLAEQYF
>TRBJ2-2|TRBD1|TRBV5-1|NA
TGCGCCAGCAGCTTGGGACAGGGCCACGGGGAGCTGTTTTTT
CASSLGQGHGELFF
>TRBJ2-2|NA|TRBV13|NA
TGTGCCAGCAGCTTAGTCTTCGAGGGAAGGTACACCGGGGAGCTGTTTTTT
CASSLVFEGRYTGELFF
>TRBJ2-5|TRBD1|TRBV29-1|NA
TGCAGCGTTGTTGGGACAGGGGGCCCCAAAGAGACCCAGTACTTC
CSVVGTGGPKETQYF
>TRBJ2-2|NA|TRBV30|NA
TGTGCCTGGAGACCCCAAGGAACCGGGGAGCTGTTTTTT
CAWRPQGTGELFF
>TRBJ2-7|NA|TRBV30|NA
TGTGCCTGGAGTGTGATGCGTTTCTACGAGCAGTACTTC
CAWSVMRFYEQYF
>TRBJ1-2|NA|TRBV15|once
TGTGCCACCAGCAGAGACAACAGTGGTGGCTACACCTTC
CATSRDNSGGYTF
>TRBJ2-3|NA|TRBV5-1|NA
TGCGCCAGCACCCGAAAATTGACTAACGGGGCAGATACGCAGTATTTT
CASTRKLTNGADTQYF
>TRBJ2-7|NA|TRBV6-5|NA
TGTGCCAGCAGTTTCCCCCGACAGCCTCAGTACTTC
CASSFPRQPQYF
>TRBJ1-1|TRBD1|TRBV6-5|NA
TGTGCCAGCAGTTACGACCTCAGGGGGCTCGGAACTGAAGCTTTCTTT
CASSYDLRGLGTEAFF
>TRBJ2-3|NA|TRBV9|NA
TGTGCCAGCAGCGTACTGGTGGGAGGTGCGGATACGCAGTATTTT
CASSVLVGGADTQYF
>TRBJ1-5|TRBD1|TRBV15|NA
TGTGCCACCAGCGGGCTACAGGGGATATCCCATCCCCAGCATTTT
CATSGLQGISHPQHF
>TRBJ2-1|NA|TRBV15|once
TGTGCCACCAGCAGAGATTTAGGGAGCTCCTACAATGAGCAGTTCTTC
CATSRDLGSSYNEQFF
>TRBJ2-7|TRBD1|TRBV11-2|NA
TGTGCCAGCAGCCCGGGGACAGGTGGAGACGAGCAGTACTTC
CASSPGTGGDEQYF
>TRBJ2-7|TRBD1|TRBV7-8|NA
TGTGCCAGCAGCCCAGCTGGGACAGTCATACCGCAGTACTTC
CASSPAGTVIPQYF
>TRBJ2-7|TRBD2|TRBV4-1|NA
TGCGCCAGCAGCCAAGTAGATTTGGTAGCGGGAGCCTACGAGCAGTACTTC
CASSQVDLVAGAYEQYF
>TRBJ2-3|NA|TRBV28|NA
TGTGCCAGCAGTGTTACGATCACAGATACGCAGTATTTT
CASSVTITDTQYF
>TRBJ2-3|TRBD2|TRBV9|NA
TGTGCCAGCAGCCTCTTAGCGGGACACGTTCATCCCACAGATACGCAGTATTTT
CASSLLAGHVHPTDTQYF
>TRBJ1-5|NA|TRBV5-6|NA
TGTGCCAGCAGCTTATTGACGGCCACAGGGCAGCCCCAGCATTTT
CASSLLTATGQPQHF
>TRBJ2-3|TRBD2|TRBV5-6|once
TGTGCCAGCAGCTTACCGAGCGGGATCACAGATACGCAGTATTTT
CASSLPSGITDTQYF
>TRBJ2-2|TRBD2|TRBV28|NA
TGTGCCAGCAGTCCCTGGAGCGGGAGTATAACCGGGGAGCTGTTTTTT
CASSPWSGSITGELFF
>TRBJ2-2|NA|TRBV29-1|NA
TGCAGCGTAGTGACAGAACTAAACACCGGGGAGCTGTTTTTT
CSVVTELNTGELFF
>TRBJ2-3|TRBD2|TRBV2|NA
TGTGCCAGCAGTGAACCGACTAGCGGGAGGAGGACAGATACGCAGTATTTT
CASSEPTSGRRTDTQYF
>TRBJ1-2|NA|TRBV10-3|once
TGTGCCATCAGTGTTGATAGGGAACGTGGCTACACCTTC
CAISVDRERGYTF
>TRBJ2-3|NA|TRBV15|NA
TGTGCCACCAGCAGATCAAAAGCGTGGCCTGATACGCAGTATTTT
CATSRSKAWPDTQYF
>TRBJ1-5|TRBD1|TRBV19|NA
TGTGCCGGGGGGACAGGGCGTTTTGGACAGCCCCAGCATTTT
CAGGTGRFGQPQHF
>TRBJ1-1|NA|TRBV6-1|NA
TGTGCCAGCAAGGAGGGGGTTGACACTGAAGCTTTCTTT
CASKEGVDTEAFF
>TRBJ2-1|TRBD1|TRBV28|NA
TGTGCCAGCAGCACCATTAGGGGACAGCTCAGGGGTGAGCAGTTCTTC
CASSTIRGQLRGEQFF
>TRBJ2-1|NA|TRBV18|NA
TGTGCCAGCTCACCTATTATTGGCGGCTCCTACAATGAGCAGTTCTTC
CASSPIIGGSYNEQFF
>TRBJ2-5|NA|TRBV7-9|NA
TGTGCCAGCAGCATCAGGGCTTCAGCCCAAGAGACCCAGTACTTC
CASSIRASAQETQYF
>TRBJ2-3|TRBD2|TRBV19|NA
TGTGCCAGTAGTTGGGGCGGGAGGACCACAGATACGCAGTATTTT
CASSWGGRTTDTQYF
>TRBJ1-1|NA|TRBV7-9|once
TGTGCTAGGAATTCCCAGGCGAACACTGAAGCTTTCTTT
CARNSQANTEAFF
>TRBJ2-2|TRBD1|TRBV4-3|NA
TGCGCCAGCAGCCAAGATTTCGGACAGGGCACCGGGGAGCTGTTTTTT
CASSQDFGQGTGELFF